The 19 T cell receptor beta chains listed next were all sequenced from one sample in a study of T cell repertoires in cytomegalovirus infection. TCRdb redid the calling of the reads with MiXCR, one entry per CDR3 protein. The sample carries around 500,000 distinct CDR3 sequences, more than 40% recorded once. Their specific antigens are unknown. Sequencing used cultured PBMCs, obtained from culture after CMV antigen stimulation. All receptors come from a human donor in good health (CMV status not recorded). Some clones in this sample may be carry-over from other donors' samples.

This clonotype was counted a few times. This sequence joins TRBV7-2 and TRBJ2-7; D is unclear. Germline CDR1 and CDR2: SGHTA and FQGNSA. This CDR3 has 14 amino acids. V was trimmed by 5 bases and J by 6 bases, leaving 17 bases between them. The CDR3 is CASSRLTSVSEQYF. The CDR3 coding sequence is TGTGCCAGCAGCCGACTCACATCGGTTTCCGAGCAGTACTTC.

This chain links TRBV28 with TRBJ2-1; 7 nucleotides match TRBD2. This CDR3 spans 13 amino acids. CDR1 and CDR2 from the germline V gene are MDHEN and SYDVKM. V lost 5 bases to trimming and J lost 12 bases; unmatched junction nucleotides: 10. The CDR3 is CASSGGGGLRQFF. DNA for the CDR3: TGTGCCAGCAGTGGAGGCGGGGGATTGCGGCAGTTCTTC. The full variable domain, completed using reference TRBV28 and TRBJ2-1, is DVKVTQSSRYLVKRTGEKVFLECVQDMDHENMFWYRQDPGLGLRLIYFSYDVKMKEKGDIPEGYSVSREKKERFSLILESASTNQTSMYLCASSGGGGLRQFFGPGTRLTVL.

The genes are TRBV12-3 or TRBV12-4 and TRBJ1-6; TRBD1 might be the D (5 bases). V lost 4 bases and J 10 bases, leaving 11 bases between the germline ends. This CDR3 contains 13 residues. Here the CDR3 DNA reads TGTGCCAGCAGTTCCCTTGAGGGGTCACCCCTCCACTTT. Its protein product is CASSSLEGSPLHF.

The rearrangement uses TRBV2 and TRBJ1-5; D may be TRBD1 (6 bases). V was shortened by 8 bases and J by 7 bases, with 15 bases between the two germline ends. The CDR3 sequence is 13 residues long. Germline V gene sequence: CDR1 SNHLY, CDR2 FYNNEI. This CDR3 reads CASGRGGGQPQHF. CDR3 DNA sequence: TGTGCCAGCGGGAGGGGGGGCGGACAGCCCCAGCATTTT.

V and J are TRBV12-3 or TRBV12-4 and TRBJ2-6, with TRBD1 matching 8 bases. This CDR3 is built from 17 residues. With 3 bases clipped from V and 4 bases from J, the junction kept 8 bases outside the gene matches. CDR3 in amino acids: CASSFTGGISGANVLTF. CDR3 DNA sequence: TGTGCCAGCAGTTTTACAGGGGGAATCTCCGGGGCCAACGTCCTGACTTTC.

The chain employs TRBV7-2 and TRBJ2-3, with 10 positions matching TRBD2. Losses at the gene ends were 1 base for V and 5 bases for J; bases not matched to a gene: 9. Germline loops: CDR1 SGHTA, CDR2 FQGNSA. This CDR3 comprises 17 residues. The CDR3 DNA reads TGTGCCAGCAGCTTAGTTTCAGCGGGGGGGCCGGGAGATACGCAGTATTTT. It translates to CASSLVSAGGPGDTQYF.

The V gene is TRBV5-6, the J gene TRBJ1-2, with D tentatively TRBD1 (5 bases). Germline V gene lookup returns CDR1 SGHDT and CDR2 YYEEEE. Trimming removed 5 bases from V and 1 base from J, with 21 bases in between. CDR3 length equals 17 residues. DNA of the CDR3: TGTGCCAGCAGTACGGAGGGACCGATTCTTCTTAACTATGGCTACACCTTC. Translation: CASSTEGPILLNYGYTF.

This clonotype was seen more than once but under ten times. The rearrangement links TRBV7-8 to TRBJ1-5; no clear D gene. The CDR3 is 15 residues long. V lost 5 bases to trimming and J lost 5 bases, with 16 bases between them. Per germline, CDR1 SGHVS and CDR2 FQNEAQ. For the CDR3, the DNA is TGTGCCAGCAGCCCGCGACGGGCTGGGGATCAGCCCCAGCATTTT. Translated: CASSPRRAGDQPQHF.

This clonotype appeared a few times. This rearrangement joins TRBV7-9 to TRBJ1-1; TRBD1 agrees at 7 bases. The CDR3 contains 12 residues. The V segment lost 5 bases and the J segment 8 bases; nucleotides outside the gene matches: 5. Germline CDR1 reads SEHNR; CDR2 reads FQNEAQ (reference sequence). The CDR3 here is CASSGGQVEAFF. The CDR3 DNA reads TGTGCCAGCAGCGGAGGACAGGTCGAAGCTTTCTTT.

The V gene is TRBV12-3 or TRBV12-4, the J gene TRBJ1-2, with 7 bases matching TRBD1. The CDR3 totals 14 residues. V was clipped by 5 bases and J by 7 bases; unmatched bases: 10. CDR3 coding DNA: TGTGCCAGCAGTACGGGGGACAGCTATGGTGGCTACACCTTC. Amino acid sequence: CASSTGDSYGGYTF.

As regards this clonotype: The junction differs from germline at one of its ends, possibly a read error. The chain couples TRBV7-9 to TRBJ2-2; a weak D match, TRBD1 (6 bases). CDR1 and CDR2 from the germline V gene are SEHNR and FQNEAQ (reference sequence). There are 16 residues in the CDR3. DNA of the CDR3: TGTGCCACCAGCCGAATGGCAGGACAGTCCACCGGGGAGCTGTTTTTT. It translates to CATSRMAGQSTGELFF.

There are many counts of this clonotype. The V and J genes are TRBV5-6 and TRBJ2-1, with unresolved D. The germline CDR1 and CDR2 sequences are SGHDT and YYEEEE. This CDR3 is 13 amino acids long. The ends were cut back, 0 bases at V and 8 bases at J, with 9 bases in the middle. The CDR3 loop reads CASSLVRGDEQFF. CDR3 sequence (DNA): TGTGCCAGCAGCTTGGTCCGAGGCGATGAGCAGTTCTTC.

V gene TRBV6-1 combines with J gene TRBJ1-4; possible D gene TRBD1, 6 bases. V was trimmed by 0 bases and J by 13 bases, leaving 18 bases between them. Per the germline V gene, CDR1 is MNHNS and CDR2 is SASEGT. CDR3 size: 15 residues. In DNA, the CDR3 is TGTGCCAGCAGTGAAGCGCCCGGGACGGGGGGCCGACTGTTTTTT. It translates to CASSEAPGTGGRLFF.

The CDR3 coding sequence is TGTGCCAGCAGTGAAGCGTTAGGACAGGCCTTTAATTCACCCCTCCACTTT. Its translation is CASSEALGQAFNSPLHF. This rearrangement joins TRBV6-1 to TRBJ1-6; 7 bases align to TRBD1. Germline V lookup: CDR1 MNHNS, CDR2 SASEGT. With V trimmed by 0 bases and J by 6 bases, 8 bases remained unmatched. The CDR3 length is 17 residues.

V gene TRBV6-8 combines with J gene TRBJ2-1; 7 nucleotides line up with TRBD2. The CDR3 spans 13 residues. CDR1 and CDR2 (germline): MNHGY, SAAAGT. V lost 6 bases, J lost 3 bases, and 2 bases stayed unmatched. CDR3 protein: CASRREYYNEQFF. As DNA, the CDR3 is TGTGCCAGCAGGCGGGAGTACTACAATGAGCAGTTCTTC.

This clonotype appeared a few times. V and J are TRBV7-9 and TRBJ2-7; 7 nucleotides agree with TRBD2. Trimming cost V 3 bases and J 2 bases; bases outside gene matches: 4. Germline V CDR1 and CDR2: SEHNR, FQNEAQ (reference sequence). The length of the CDR3 is 14 residues. Here the CDR3 reads CASSFPSGPYEQYF. DNA of the CDR3: TGTGCCAGCAGCTTTCCTAGCGGTCCCTACGAGCAGTACTTC.

This clonotype was counted at least ten times. J is TRBJ2-1 and V is TRBV7-2, with D possibly matching TRBD2 (6 bases). This CDR3 spans 14 amino acids. Looked up from germline, CDR1 is SGHTA and CDR2 is FQGNSA. Trimming removed 3 bases at V and 0 bases at J, with 6 bases between. CDR3 loop: CASSFGSSYNEQFF. The CDR3 coding sequence is TGTGCCAGCAGCTTCGGGAGCTCCTACAATGAGCAGTTCTTC.

This clonotype turned up a few times. The CDR3 DNA follows: TGTGCCATCAACGACAGGGATTCCAATGAGCAGTTCTTC. Translation gives CAINDRDSNEQFF. The V call is TRBV10-3, the J call TRBJ2-1, with 7 bases fitting TRBD1. Germline V CDR1 and CDR2: ENHRY, SYGVKD. This CDR3 has 13 amino acids. With V trimmed by 7 bases and J by 6 bases, 6 bases remained unmatched.

This chain links TRBV4-2 with TRBJ2-1, with TRBD1 matching over 7 bases. V shed 0 bases and J 7 bases; nucleotides not matched to a gene: 12. Per the germline V gene, CDR1 is LGHNA and CDR2 is YNFKEQ. The CDR3 is made up of 17 amino acids. In DNA form, the CDR3 reads TGTGCCAGCAGCCAAGAGACAGGGCTAAGTGATCTAAATGAGCAGTTCTTC. Protein sequence: CASSQETGLSDLNEQFF.